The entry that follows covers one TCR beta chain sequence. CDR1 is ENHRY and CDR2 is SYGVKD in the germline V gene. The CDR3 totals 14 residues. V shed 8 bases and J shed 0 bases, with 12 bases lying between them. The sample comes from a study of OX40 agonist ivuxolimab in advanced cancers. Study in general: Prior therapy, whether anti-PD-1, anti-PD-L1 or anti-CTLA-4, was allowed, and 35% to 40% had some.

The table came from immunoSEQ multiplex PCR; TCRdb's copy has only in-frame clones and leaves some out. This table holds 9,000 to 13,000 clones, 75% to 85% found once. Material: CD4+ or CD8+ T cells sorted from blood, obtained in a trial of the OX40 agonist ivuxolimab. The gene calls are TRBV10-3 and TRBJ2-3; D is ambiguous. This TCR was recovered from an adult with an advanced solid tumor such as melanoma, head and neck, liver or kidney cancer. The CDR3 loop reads CAIQPSDSTDTQYF. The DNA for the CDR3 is TGTGCCATCCAGCCCAGTGATAGCACAGATACGCAGTATTTT.